The 27 T cell receptor beta chains below all came from one sample that was sequenced in a study of blood T cell repertoires in COVID-19. The method was immunoSEQ multiplex PCR; TCRdb's version includes in-frame clones alone and lacks a portion of them. Of 110,000 or so clones in the sample, around 83% were seen once. The sample comprised peripheral blood. The source is a man aged 40-49 years with acute or convalescent COVID-19.

The chain is built from TRBV3-1 (or the pseudogene TRBV3-2) and TRBJ1-5; the D is unclear. The CDR3 is 15 residues long. V shed 3 bases and J shed 7 bases, with 16 bases lying between them. From germline, CDR1 is LGHDT and CDR2 YNNKEL (reference sequence). The CDR3 coding sequence is TGTGCCAGCAGCCAGGAGATTGGGTATGGACAGCCCCAGCATTTT. It encodes CASSQEIGYGQPQHF.

V is TRBV9 and J is TRBJ2-1; TRBD1 is a possible D gene (5 bases). Between the trimmed V and J ends, which lost 3 bases and 2 bases, there was a span of 18 bases. Germline V gene data show CDR1 as SGDLS and CDR2 as YYNGEE. CDR3 size: 17 residues. CDR3 bases: TGTGCCAGCAGCGGGTTCGATTTAGGGGTTACCTACAATGAGCAGTTCTTC. This translates into CASSGFDLGVTYNEQFF. The full variable domain, completed using reference TRBV9 and TRBJ2-1, is DSGVTQTPKHLITATGQRVTLRCSPRSGDLSVYWYQQSLDQGLQFLIQYYNGEERAKGNILERFSAQQFPDLHSELNLSSLELGDSALYFCASSGFDLGVTYNEQFFGPGTRLTVL.

The V and J genes are TRBV19 and TRBJ2-6; TRBD1 is a possible D gene (6 bases). The CDR3 has 15 amino acids. Trimming left V 6 bases short and J 0 bases short, with 9 bases between. Germline values: CDR1 LNHDA, CDR2 SQIVND (reference sequence). CDR3: CASRIQGSGANVLTF. The CDR3 bases are TGTGCCAGTAGGATACAGGGCTCTGGGGCCAACGTCCTGACTTTC.

V usage is TRBV3-1 (or the pseudogene TRBV3-2) and J usage is TRBJ2-2; maybe TRBD1 (5 bases). Germline loops: CDR1 LGHDT, CDR2 YNNKEL (reference sequence). CDR3 length equals 14 residues. V lost 0 bases, J lost 6 bases, and 8 bases lay in between. CDR3 DNA: TGTGCCAGCAGCCAAGATTTGGGGCCCGGGGAGCTGTTTTTT. Its protein product is CASSQDLGPGELFF.

This chain links TRBV12-3 or TRBV12-4 with TRBJ2-5; D possibly corresponds to TRBD2 (6 bases). V dropped 9 bases and J dropped 3 bases, with 14 bases sitting between them. The CDR3 spans 13 residues. CDR3 loop: CASRRGREETQYF. For the CDR3, the DNA is TGTGCCAGTCGGAGGGGACGGGAAGAGACCCAGTACTTC.

The chain has TRBV7-9 and TRBJ2-1; 9 positions agree with TRBD1. Germline V gene sequence: CDR1 SEHNR, CDR2 FQNEAQ (reference sequence). The CDR3 runs to 19 residues. J was trimmed by 0 bases and V by 6 bases; bases with no gene match: 15. CDR3 bases: TGTGCCAGCAGTCCAAATATACTGACAGGGGGTGTCTCCTACAATGAGCAGTTCTTC. This gives the protein CASSPNILTGGVSYNEQFF.

The V gene is TRBV5-6, the J gene TRBJ2-7, with 7 bases fitting TRBD1. The CDR3 covers 14 residues. The germline CDR1 and CDR2 sequences are SGHDT and YYEEEE. The ends lost 1 base at V and 3 bases at J; junction bases unmatched: 4. The DNA for the CDR3 is TGTGCCAGCAGCTTGAGGAGACAGGGCTACGAGCAGTACTTC. Amino acids: CASSLRRQGYEQYF. Looking up the rest from reference TRBV5-6 and TRBJ2-7 gives the full variable domain: DAGVTQSPTHLIKTRGQQVTLRCSPKSGHDTVSWYQQALGQGPQFIFQYYEEEERQRGNFPDRFSGHQFPNYSSELNVNALLLGDSALYLCASSLRRQGYEQYFGPGTRLTVT.

The J gene is TRBJ2-7, the V gene TRBV6-5; 10 bases align to TRBD1. CDR1 and CDR2 (germline): MNHEY, SVGAGI. The ends lost 8 bases at V and 4 bases at J; junction bases unmatched: 8. The CDR3 covers 14 residues. In nucleotides, the CDR3 is TGTGCCAGCGGCTTGGGACAGGGGACTTACGAGCAGTACTTC. Translation gives CASGLGQGTYEQYF.

The chain carries TRBV6-6 and TRBJ1-5; 9 bases agree with TRBD1. CDR3 length equals 15 residues. V lost 5 bases, J lost 3 bases, and 5 bases stayed unmatched. Germline V gives CDR1 MNHNY, CDR2 SVGAGI (reference sequence). CDR3 in amino acids: CASSRTGVNNQPQHF. The CDR3 DNA is TGTGCCAGCAGTAGGACAGGGGTTAACAATCAGCCCCAGCATTTT.

Turning to this clone: This CDR3 is also generated by other DNA sequences in the sample. V is TRBV6-5 and J is TRBJ1-1, with 8 bases identical to TRBD1. V shed 4 bases, J shed 0 bases, and the junction held 1 base outside the gene matches. This CDR3 is built from 14 residues. Germline lookup yields CDR1 MNHEY and CDR2 SVGAGI. CDR3 DNA sequence: TGTGCCAGCAGTTCGGGACAGGTGAACACTGAAGCTTTCTTT. Translation: CASSSGQVNTEAFF.

The V and J genes are TRBV4-3 and TRBJ2-3; 10 bases match TRBD2. V shed 1 base, J shed 4 bases, and the junction held 2 bases outside the gene matches. This CDR3 has 15 residues. Germline loops: CDR1 LGHNA, CDR2 YSLEER. Here the CDR3 reads CASSQGGLAADTQYF. The CDR3 nucleotides are TGCGCCAGCAGCCAAGGCGGACTAGCGGCAGATACGCAGTATTTT.

The rearrangement joins TRBV5-7 to TRBJ2-7; D is perhaps TRBD1 (5 bases). TRBV5-7 carries the ORF label, with uncertain function. The length of the CDR3 is 13 residues. V gave up 0 bases and J gave up 4 bases, with 8 bases separating them. CDR3 DNA sequence: TGTGCCAGCAGCTTGGGGGGCGTATACGAGCAGTACTTC. Translation: CASSLGGVYEQYF.

J is TRBJ2-7 and V is TRBV30; 7 bases map to TRBD1. V was clipped by 1 base and J by 3 bases; unmatched bases: 6. The V gene's germline CDR1 is GTSNPN and CDR2 SVGIG (reference sequence). The CDR3 loop spans 14 amino acids. CDR3 loop: CAWSAGGRFYEQYF. The CDR3, as DNA: TGTGCCTGGAGTGCAGGGGGACGATTCTACGAGCAGTACTTC.

The chain is built from TRBV5-1 and TRBJ2-1, with a tentative D call TRBD1 (6 bases). Deletions cut 2 bases from V and 1 base from J, with 13 bases between. Germline V gene sequence: CDR1 SGHRS, CDR2 YFSETQ. CDR3 size: 16 residues. CDR3 loop: CASSFLGGLSYNEQFF. As DNA, the CDR3 is TGCGCCAGCAGCTTCTTAGGGGGTCTATCCTACAATGAGCAGTTCTTC. Full variable domain (outside the CDR3, taken from reference TRBV5-1 and TRBJ2-1): KAGVTQTPRYLIKTRGQQVTLSCSPISGHRSVSWYQQTPGQGLQFLFEYFSETQRNKGNFPGRFSGRQFSNSRSEMNVSTLELGDSALYLCASSFLGGLSYNEQFFGPGTRLTVL.

The chain combines TRBV7-9 with TRBJ1-1; 7 bases match TRBD1. Germline lookup yields CDR1 SEHNR and CDR2 FQNEAQ (reference sequence). This CDR3 comprises 15 residues. The junction had 7 bases not matched to a gene; V was cut back by 3 bases and J by 3 bases. CDR3 in amino acids: CASSFRQGGYTEAFF. CDR3 sequence (DNA): TGTGCCAGCAGCTTTCGACAGGGTGGCTACACTGAAGCTTTCTTT.

The V call is TRBV10-3, the J call TRBJ1-1; no reliable D call. CDR1 is ENHRY and CDR2 is SYGVKD in the germline V gene. The V end was cut by 3 bases, the J end by 1 base, with 6 bases between. This CDR3 has 13 amino acids. This CDR3 is CAISDSGNTEAFF. CDR3 nucleotides: TGTGCCATCAGTGATTCGGGGAACACTGAAGCTTTCTTT.

This sequence joins TRBV6-6 and TRBJ1-5, with a possible D match to TRBD1 (6 bases). The CDR3 totals 16 residues. V gave up 4 bases and J gave up 2 bases, with 15 bases separating them. Looked up from germline, CDR1 is MNHNY and CDR2 is SVGAGI (reference sequence). CDR3 DNA sequence: TGTGCCAGCAGTTCCCCCAACAGGGCGGGCAATCAGCCCCAGCATTTT. Translating it yields CASSSPNRAGNQPQHF.

V is TRBV4-1 and J is TRBJ2-3; the match to TRBD1 covers 8 bases. After removal of 3 bases from V and 1 base from J, the junction contained 12 bases not matched to a gene. The germline V gene encodes CDR1 MGHRA and CDR2 YSYEKL. This CDR3 region has 18 residues. The CDR3 nucleotides read TGCGCCAGCAGCCACGGACAGGGCTTGGGGGGCGGCACAGATACGCAGTATTTT. This gives the protein CASSHGQGLGGGTDTQYF.

In this sample, this clone turned up a few times. The rearrangement joins TRBV7-9 to TRBJ2-2; TRBD1 might be the D (6 bases). The CDR3 runs 15 residues. V lost 1 base to trimming and J lost 2 bases, with 8 bases between them. Germline V gene data show CDR1 as SEHNR and CDR2 as FQNEAQ (reference sequence). This CDR3 is CASSLVGANTGELFF. The CDR3 DNA reads as TGTGCCAGCAGCTTAGTGGGGGCAAACACCGGGGAGCTGTTTTTT.

This rearrangement joins TRBV6-2 or TRBV6-3 to TRBJ2-7, with D possibly TRBD1 on 6 matching bases. The CDR3 is 13 amino acids. Between the trimmed V and J ends, which lost 2 bases and 2 bases, there was a span of 7 bases. Germline assignment: CDR1 MNHEY and CDR2 SVGEGT. This CDR3 reads CASSYAGAYEQYF. CDR3 bases: TGTGCCAGCAGTTACGCAGGGGCCTACGAGCAGTACTTC.

V gene TRBV5-6 combines with J gene TRBJ2-5; the match to TRBD1 covers 8 bases. CDR3 length equals 17 residues. V was pared by 4 bases and J by 2 bases, with 13 bases of the junction left unmatched. Germline CDR1 is SGHDT and CDR2 is YYEEEE. The CDR3 sequence: CASSPTGAQGGQETQYF. The CDR3 region has the DNA TGTGCCAGCAGCCCCACTGGGGCACAGGGGGGACAAGAGACCCAGTACTTC.

The V gene is TRBV18, the J gene TRBJ1-3; 8 nucleotides line up with TRBD1. J lost 2 bases, V lost 3 bases, and 3 bases had no gene match. CDR1 is KGHSH and CDR2 is LQKENI in the germline V gene. The CDR3 is 15 amino acids. CDR3 amino acids: CASSPPQGAGNTIYF. CDR3 bases: TGTGCCAGCTCACCGCCACAGGGGGCTGGAAACACCATATATTTT.

This rearrangement joins TRBV13 to TRBJ2-3, with 8 nucleotides matching TRBD1. The CDR3 extends over 19 amino acids. The V and J ends lost 7 bases and 2 bases, in that order; junction bases with no gene match: 20. Germline lookup yields CDR1 PRHDT and CDR2 FYEKMQ (reference sequence). The CDR3 here is CASNSVGQGALLVTDTQYF. The CDR3 region has the DNA TGTGCCAGCAATTCTGTGGGGCAGGGGGCGCTTCTTGTCACAGATACGCAGTATTTT.

The rearrangement links TRBV6-5 to TRBJ1-1; tentatively, D is TRBD1 (5 bases). The CDR3 is made up of 14 amino acids. V was clipped by 0 bases and J by 4 bases, with 9 bases between them. Germline values: CDR1 MNHEY, CDR2 SVGAGI. CDR3 bases: TGTGCCAGCAGTTACTCGGGGGGGATCACTGAAGCTTTCTTT. Translation: CASSYSGGITEAFF.

CDR3 protein: CASMGTGASTDTQYF. The DNA for the CDR3 is TGTGCCAGCATGGGGACAGGAGCTAGCACAGATACGCAGTATTTT. The chain is built from TRBV6-5 and TRBJ2-3; 8 bases agree with TRBD1. Germline lookup yields CDR1 MNHEY and CDR2 SVGAGI. This CDR3 is 15 amino acids long. V dropped 7 bases and J dropped 0; count of bases not matched to a gene: 6.

The chain employs TRBV5-5 and TRBJ1-1; D not certain. CDR3 length: 16 amino acids. The germline V and J ends were trimmed by 6 bases and 2 bases, with 20 bases remaining between them. Germline lookup yields CDR1 SGHKS and CDR2 YYEKEE (reference sequence). CDR3 in DNA: TGTGCCAGCACCATCCTACCCGCAGAGGTCAACACTGAAGCTTTCTTT. Translating it yields CASTILPAEVNTEAFF.

The V call is TRBV9, the J call TRBJ2-2, with D possibly matching TRBD2 (5 bases). CDR1 and CDR2 from the germline V gene are SGDLS and YYNGEE. The CDR3 extends over 13 amino acids. V lost 7 bases, J lost 7 bases, and 14 bases lay in between. The DNA of the CDR3 is TGTGCCAGCTCCACCGCGGGTGTCGGGGAGCTGTTTTTT. Residues: CASSTAGVGELFF. The entire variable domain, with the rest obtained from reference TRBV9 and TRBJ2-2, is as follows: DSGVTQTPKHLITATGQRVTLRCSPRSGDLSVYWYQQSLDQGLQFLIQYYNGEERAKGNILERFSAQQFPDLHSELNLSSLELGDSALYFCASSTAGVGELFFGEGSRLTVL.